A single sample is the source of the 26 T cell receptor beta chains below, sequenced in a study of blood T cell repertoires in COVID-19 (dated by TCRdb to the early 2020s). The receptor library was made with the immunoSEQ multiplex PCR assay. Imported from immuneACCESS, the table was reduced by TCRdb to in-frame sequences with V and J called. These copies leave out some clones; in studies compared against another copy, an unresolved V gene accounts for under half, and the cause of the remainder is not known. This sample gives 350,000 to 500,000 clones in total; over 75% of them show up just once. Approximately 1.5% of the sample comes from the top ten. Sequences were obtained from PBMCs or T cells enriched from blood (not recorded which). These TCRs come from a woman aged 18-29 years who had been exposed to COVID-19.

As to this clone: The sample holds other DNA sequences that translate to the same CDR3. This chain uses TRBV28 with TRBJ2-7; D is perhaps TRBD2 (5 bases). Germline-derived CDR1 and CDR2 are MDHEN and SYDVKM. The ends were cut back, 1 base at V and 2 bases at J, with 6 bases in the middle. The CDR3 consists of 13 residues. The CDR3 nucleotides read TGTGCCAGCAGTTTATCCGGGACCTACGAGCAGTACTTC. Residues: CASSLSGTYEQYF.

V is TRBV11-2 and J is TRBJ1-6; perhaps TRBD1 as D (5 bases). CDR1 and CDR2 (germline): SGHAT, FQNNGV. Trimming removed 2 bases at V and 9 bases at J, with 11 bases between. This CDR3 region has 14 residues. CDR3 sequence: CASSLRGFGSPLHF. The CDR3 DNA reads as TGTGCCAGCAGCTTAAGGGGTTTTGGTTCACCCCTCCACTTT.

The rearrangement uses TRBV14 and TRBJ2-2; the D gene is possibly TRBD1 (6 bases). Trimming pared 0 bases from V and 5 bases from J, leaving 19 bases between. Germline V CDR1 and CDR2: SGHDN, FVKESK. There are 18 residues in the CDR3. In nucleotides, the CDR3 is TGTGCCAGCAGCCAAGATTTCCATAGTGTGGGGGCGACCGGGGAGCTGTTTTTT. It translates to CASSQDFHSVGATGELFF. The full variable domain, with the rest looked up from reference TRBV14 and TRBJ2-2, is EAGVTQFPSHSVIEKGQTVTLRCDPISGHDNLYWYRRVMGKEIKFLLHFVKESKQDESGMPNNRFLAERTGGTYSTLKVQPAELEDSGVYFCASSQDFHSVGATGELFFGEGSRLTVL.

The genes are TRBV5-5 and TRBJ2-7, with 8 bases aligning to TRBD2. CDR3 length: 17 residues. CDR1 is SGHKS and CDR2 is YYEKEE in the germline V gene (reference sequence). Germline trimming cut 1 base from V and 0 bases from J; bases unmatched to any gene: 9. The CDR3 sequence: CASSLRPPGGDSYEQYF. The CDR3 region has the DNA TGTGCCAGCAGCTTGCGGCCGCCGGGGGGGGACTCCTACGAGCAGTACTTC. Based on the CDR3 plus reference TRBV5-5 and TRBJ2-7, the full variable domain is DAGVTQSPTHLIKTRGQQVTLRCSPISGHKSVSWYQQVLGQGPQFIFQYYEKEERGRGNFPDRFSARQFPNYSSELNVNALLLGDSALYLCASSLRPPGGDSYEQYFGPGTRLTVT.

The chain recombines TRBV28 with TRBJ2-7; D is possibly TRBD1 (6 bases). The CDR3 sequence is 14 residues long. Germline V gene sequence: CDR1 MDHEN, CDR2 SYDVKM. The V and J ends lost 6 bases and 13 bases respectively, with 25 bases between them. The CDR3 spells CASSPHRDNGASYF. CDR3 DNA: TGTGCCAGCAGCCCGCACCGGGACAATGGAGCATCATACTTC.

The V gene is TRBV7-2, the J gene TRBJ1-2; D gene ambiguous. Trimming cost V 2 bases and J 7 bases, with 8 bases left between them. The CDR3 loop spans 12 amino acids. CDR1 and CDR2 from the germline V gene are SGHTA and FQGNSA. The CDR3 here is CASSLTEAGYTF. Here the CDR3 DNA reads TGTGCCAGCAGCTTAACTGAGGCTGGCTACACCTTC.

This chain joins TRBV5-1 and TRBJ1-5; possibly TRBD1 for D (6 bases). The germline V gene has CDR1 SGHRS and CDR2 YFSETQ. CDR3 length: 14 residues. The germline V and J ends were trimmed by 4 bases and 7 bases, with 15 bases remaining between them. DNA of the CDR3: TGCGCCAGCAGCAAAGGGGGGGCGGAACAGCCCCAGCATTTT. Residues: CASSKGGAEQPQHF.

The chain is built from TRBV14 and TRBJ2-7; the match to TRBD2 covers 12 bases. The V gene's germline CDR1 is SGHDN and CDR2 FVKESK. V shed 1 base, J shed 6 bases, and the junction held 4 bases outside the gene matches. The CDR3 covers 15 residues. The CDR3 is CASSQAPSGRAEQYF. The CDR3 nucleotides are TGTGCCAGCAGCCAAGCTCCTAGCGGGAGGGCCGAGCAGTACTTC.

The V and J genes are TRBV7-3 and TRBJ2-1, with TRBD2 matching over 13 bases. The length of the CDR3 is 16 residues. From germline, CDR1 is SGHTA and CDR2 FQGTGA. Trimming at V came to 5 bases and at J to 6 bases, leaving 7 bases not matched to a gene. The CDR3 spells CASSPRTSGGGNEQFF. The CDR3 coding sequence is TGTGCCAGCAGCCCGAGGACTAGCGGGGGTGGCAATGAGCAGTTCTTC.

This clone was seen only a few times. The chain combines TRBV3-1 (or the pseudogene TRBV3-2) with TRBJ2-6, with 13 bases identical to TRBD2. Germline trimming cut 2 bases from V and 2 bases from J; bases unmatched to any gene: 9. CDR1 LGHDT and CDR2 YNNKEL come from the germline V gene (reference sequence). This CDR3 contains 20 residues. Here the CDR3 DNA reads TGTGCCAGCAGCCAATTTTGGACTAGCGGGAGAATAGCTGGGGCCAACGTCCTGACTTTC. Protein product: CASSQFWTSGRIAGANVLTF.

The genes are TRBV28 and TRBJ1-5; 9 positions match TRBD1. The CDR3 has 15 amino acids. Trimming cost V 6 bases and J 6 bases; bases outside gene matches: 9. The V gene's germline CDR1 is MDHEN and CDR2 SYDVKM. CDR3 sequence reads: CASSPGQGRGQPQHF. The CDR3, as DNA: TGTGCCAGCAGCCCGGGACAGGGACGGGGTCAGCCCCAGCATTTT.

V gene TRBV9 combines with J gene TRBJ2-1, with TRBD2 identical over 9 bases. Losses at the gene ends were 0 bases for V and 3 bases for J; bases not matched to a gene: 4. Germline V gene sequence: CDR1 SGDLS, CDR2 YYNGEE. This CDR3 is 16 amino acids long. This chain's CDR3 is CASSVGREGIYNEQFF. Written as DNA, the CDR3 is TGTGCCAGCAGCGTAGGGCGGGAGGGGATCTACAATGAGCAGTTCTTC. The whole variable domain, remainder taken from reference TRBV9 and TRBJ2-1, is DSGVTQTPKHLITATGQRVTLRCSPRSGDLSVYWYQQSLDQGLQFLIQYYNGEERAKGNILERFSAQQFPDLHSELNLSSLELGDSALYFCASSVGREGIYNEQFFGPGTRLTVL.

The chain has TRBV11-2 and TRBJ2-2, with a possible D match to TRBD2 (5 bases). Germline CDR1 reads SGHAT; CDR2 reads FQNNGV. This CDR3 region has 15 residues. Trimming pared 1 base from V and 4 bases from J, leaving 10 bases between. The CDR3 nucleotides read TGTGCCAGCAGCTTAGGGAATGCGGGCACCGGGGAGCTGTTTTTT. Its translation: CASSLGNAGTGELFF.

The rearrangement joins TRBV6-2 or TRBV6-3 to TRBJ2-1; possible D gene TRBD2, 5 bases. V lost 5 bases and J 8 bases, leaving 19 bases between the germline ends. CDR3 size: 15 residues. Germline loops: CDR1 MNHEY, CDR2 SVGEGT. The CDR3 coding sequence is TGTGCCAGCAGTCGCACGGACTGGCCGGCGGATGAGCAGTTCTTC. Protein: CASSRTDWPADEQFF.

The table lists this clone with a count of one. The chain uses TRBV19 and TRBJ2-5; 8 bases agree with TRBD1. After removal of 6 bases from V and 5 bases from J, the junction contained 11 bases not matched to a gene. The CDR3 length is 15 residues. Germline V CDR1 and CDR2: LNHDA, SQIVND (reference sequence). CDR3: CASSKAGGPMETQYF. CDR3 coding DNA: TGTGCCAGTAGCAAAGCAGGGGGCCCAATGGAGACCCAGTACTTC.

The chain links TRBV7-8 to TRBJ1-3; 10 bases line up with TRBD1. This CDR3 contains 16 residues. The V gene's germline CDR1 is SGHVS and CDR2 FQNEAQ. Trimming at V came to 5 bases and at J to 1 base, leaving 5 bases not matched to a gene. CDR3 protein: CASSPGTGASGNTIYF. CDR3 nucleotide sequence: TGTGCCAGCAGCCCCGGGACAGGGGCATCTGGAAACACCATATATTTT.

V usage is TRBV12-5 and J usage is TRBJ2-1; TRBD1 aligns across 8 bases. The CDR3 contains 14 residues. Germline trimming cut 8 bases from V and 7 bases from J; bases unmatched to any gene: 10. Germline assignment: CDR1 LGHNT and CDR2 FRNRAP. DNA for the CDR3: TGTGCTAGTCAAACAGGGGGGATCCCTAATGAGCAGTTCTTC. This encodes CASQTGGIPNEQFF.

This clone was observed once. The chain uses TRBV19 and TRBJ1-2; the match to TRBD1 covers 9 bases. The CDR3 is 13 residues long. Germline loops: CDR1 LNHDA, CDR2 SQIVND (reference sequence). V shed 4 bases, J shed 7 bases, and the junction held 4 bases outside the gene matches. CDR3 DNA sequence: TGTGCCAGTAGTAAAAGGACAGGGGCTGGCTACACCTTC. It encodes CASSKRTGAGYTF.

Here the CDR3 DNA reads TGTGCCAGCAGCTTAGGACTGGCCGCCTTAAAGGATTCACCCCTCCACTTT. It is translated as CASSLGLAALKDSPLHF. This chain joins TRBV7-2 and TRBJ1-6, with D hard to call. The CDR3 contains 17 residues. Germline values: CDR1 SGHTA, CDR2 FQGNSA. Deletions cut 1 base from V and 8 bases from J, with 18 bases between.

The rearrangement uses TRBV9 and TRBJ1-5, with D maybe TRBD1 (6 bases). This CDR3 has 14 residues. From germline, CDR1 is SGDLS and CDR2 YYNGEE. The V and J ends lost 0 bases and 3 bases respectively, with 7 bases between them. In nucleotides, the CDR3 is TGTGCCAGCAGCGTAGAGGGGGACAATCAGCCCCAGCATTTT. Its protein product is CASSVEGDNQPQHF.

This sequence joins TRBV10-3 and TRBJ2-7; D unclear. Germline CDR1 and CDR2: ENHRY and SYGVKD. Trimming cost V 2 bases and J 7 bases, with 9 bases left between them. The CDR3 loop spans 12 amino acids. Here the CDR3 reads CAISETANEQYF. CDR3 DNA sequence: TGTGCCATCAGTGAGACCGCTAATGAGCAGTACTTC.

J is TRBJ2-1 and V is TRBV27, with 8 bases fitting TRBD2. CDR3 length equals 17 residues. Germline CDR1 and CDR2: MNHEY and SMNVEV (reference sequence). V lost 0 bases and J lost 9; bases outside the gene matches: 13. In DNA form, the CDR3 reads TGTGCCAGCAGTTTATCCTATGTCACGGGGGGGCAGGGTGAGCAGTTCTTC. It is translated as CASSLSYVTGGQGEQFF.

The DNA for the CDR3 is TGTGCCAGCTCACCGGGACTGGCTAATTCACCCCTCCACTTT. Translated: CASSPGLANSPLHF. The chain uses TRBV18 and TRBJ1-6; D might be TRBD1 (5 bases). V shed 3 bases and J shed 6 bases, with 9 bases lying between them. This CDR3 is built from 14 residues. The germline CDR1 and CDR2 sequences are KGHSH and LQKENI.

The V call is TRBV4-2, the J call TRBJ2-7, with D perhaps matching TRBD1 (6 bases). V was trimmed by 0 bases and J by 0 bases, leaving 6 bases between them. CDR3 length equals 14 residues. Germline CDR1 is LGHNA and CDR2 is YNFKEQ. The CDR3 region is CASSQEDSSYEQYF. The CDR3 nucleotides read TGTGCCAGCAGCCAAGAGGACAGCTCCTACGAGCAGTACTTC.

The chain employs TRBV12-3 or TRBV12-4 and TRBJ2-7; D is uncertain. V was shortened by 3 bases and J by 6 bases, with 6 bases between the two germline ends. This CDR3 has 11 residues. CDR3 bases: TGTGCCAGCAGTTTGTTCGGCGAGCAGTACTTC. Residues: CASSLFGEQYF.

The rearrangement joins TRBV6-5 to TRBJ1-6; 8 bases agree with TRBD1. The CDR3 is 16 residues long. CDR1 is MNHEY and CDR2 is SVGAGI in the germline V gene. With V trimmed by 4 bases and J by 5 bases, 7 bases remained unmatched. CDR3 bases: TGTGCCAGCAGTTCGTGGGCAGGGGGCCATAATTCACCCCTCCACTTT. Its translation is CASSSWAGGHNSPLHF.